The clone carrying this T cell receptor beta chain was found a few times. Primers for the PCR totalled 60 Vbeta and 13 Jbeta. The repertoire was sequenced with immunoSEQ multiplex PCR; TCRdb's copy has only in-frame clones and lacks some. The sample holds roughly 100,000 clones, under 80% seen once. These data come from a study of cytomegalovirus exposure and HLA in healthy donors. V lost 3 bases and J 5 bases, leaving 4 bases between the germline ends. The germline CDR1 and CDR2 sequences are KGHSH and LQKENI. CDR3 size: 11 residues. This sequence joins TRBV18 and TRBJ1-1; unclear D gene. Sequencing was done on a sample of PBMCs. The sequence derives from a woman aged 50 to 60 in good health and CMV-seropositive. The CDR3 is CASSPSTEAFF. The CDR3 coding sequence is TGTGCCAGCTCACCGTCGACTGAAGCTTTCTTT.